Following are 27 T cell receptor beta chains from one sample sequenced in a study of blood T cell repertoires in COVID-19. The assay was immunoSEQ multiplex PCR, and TCRdb's table has in-frame clones only and misses some. The profile shows about 160,000 clones, less than 85% of them singletons. The specimen sequenced was peripheral blood. These receptors all come from a woman aged 55-69 years with COVID-19, enrolled during active disease.

In its sample, this clone was seen a few times. The V and J genes are TRBV5-1 and TRBJ1-1; D is ambiguous. The CDR3 has 15 amino acids. Germline CDR1 reads SGHRS; CDR2 reads YFSETQ. The V end lost 3 bases, the J end lost 0 bases, and 12 bases lay between the germline ends. The CDR3, as DNA: TGCGCCAGCAGCTCGTCCTTGACTGTGAACACTGAAGCTTTCTTT. Protein: CASSSSLTVNTEAFF.

In this sample, this clone turned up a few times. J is TRBJ1-1 and V is TRBV7-6; weak D call: TRBD1 (6 bases). The CDR3 sequence is 16 residues long. V lost 5 bases, J lost 4 bases, and 20 bases lay in between. The germline gives CDR1 SGHVS, CDR2 FNYEAQ. CDR3 amino acids: CASSLREQGRSTEAFF. CDR3 nucleotide sequence: TGTGCCAGCAGCCTTAGGGAACAGGGTAGGAGCACTGAAGCTTTCTTT. The entire variable domain, with the rest obtained from reference TRBV7-6 and TRBJ1-1, is as follows: GAGVSQSPRYKVTKRGQDVALRCDPISGHVSLYWYRQALGQGPEFLTYFNYEAQQDKSGLPNDRFSAERPEGSISTLTIQRTEQRDSAMYRCASSLREQGRSTEAFFGQGTRLTVV.

The CDR3 sequence: CASSLLGQGVLSPTEAFF. The CDR3 bases are TGTGCCAGCAGCTTATTAGGGCAGGGGGTTTTATCACCCACTGAAGCTTTCTTT. The chain links TRBV11-2 to TRBJ1-1; 7 bases match TRBD1. Looked up from germline, CDR1 is SGHAT and CDR2 is FQNNGV. With 2 bases clipped from V and 4 bases from J, the junction kept 16 bases outside the gene matches. CDR3 size: 18 residues.

The chain carries TRBV28 and TRBJ1-3; no clear D gene. The V end was cut by 3 bases, the J end by 0 bases, with 12 bases between. The V gene's germline CDR1 is MDHEN and CDR2 SYDVKM. The CDR3 has 16 amino acids. The CDR3 coding sequence is TGTGCCAGCAGTTTCGGCGGGATTTACTCTGGAAACACCATATATTTT. Translated, it gives CASSFGGIYSGNTIYF.

This rearrangement joins TRBV7-3 to TRBJ2-5, with TRBD2 as a possible D gene (6 bases). CDR3 size: 15 residues. V lost 4 bases and J lost 5, with 17 bases in between. Germline V gene data show CDR1 as SGHTA and CDR2 as FQGTGA. In DNA form, the CDR3 reads TGTGCCAGCAGCTCGACTAGGGGTGGGTTGGAGACCCAGTACTTC. Protein sequence: CASSSTRGGLETQYF. The entire variable domain, with the rest obtained from reference TRBV7-3 and TRBJ2-5, is as follows: GAGVSQTPSNKVTEKGKYVELRCDPISGHTALYWYRQSLGQGPEFLIYFQGTGAADDSGLPNDRFFAVRPEGSVSTLKIQRTERGDSAVYLCASSSTRGGLETQYFGPGTRLLVL.

This clone came up once. The CDR3 DNA reads TGTGCCAGTATCGTAACTAGCGGGAGTGTCGGTGAGCAGTTCTTC. Translation gives CASIVTSGSVGEQFF. The chain carries TRBV19 and TRBJ2-1; 11 positions agree with TRBD2. CDR3 length: 15 amino acids. V shed 7 bases, J shed 9 bases, and the junction held 11 bases outside the gene matches. The germline V gene encodes CDR1 LNHDA and CDR2 SQIVND (reference sequence).

V usage is TRBV6-5 and J usage is TRBJ2-2; D is possibly TRBD1 (7 bases). Trimming took off 4 bases at V and 1 base at J, with 10 bases between the two ends. The CDR3 runs 15 residues. CDR1 and CDR2 (germline): MNHEY, SVGAGI. This chain's CDR3 is CASSFQGGNTGELFF. The DNA for the CDR3 is TGTGCCAGCAGTTTTCAGGGGGGGAACACCGGGGAGCTGTTTTTT.

This clone was seen once. The chain employs TRBV3-1 (or the pseudogene TRBV3-2) and TRBJ2-5; 7 positions match TRBD1. The CDR3 totals 13 residues. Germline CDR1 LGHDT, CDR2 YNNKEL (reference sequence). V lost 4 bases, J lost 3 bases, and 2 bases stayed unmatched. The CDR3 region is CASSPGTEETQYF. CDR3 coding DNA: TGTGCCAGCAGCCCCGGGACAGAAGAGACCCAGTACTTC.

On this clone itself: An end of the junction differs from the germline gene, which may be a read error. The genes are TRBV7-3 and TRBJ2-1; 7 bases agree with TRBD2. The germline gives CDR1 SGHTA, CDR2 FQGTGA. The CDR3 is 15 amino acids. The CDR3 bases are TGTGCCAGCAGCTTGGGGCGGGGGAGCTACAATGAGCAGCTCTTC. It translates to CASSLGRGSYNEQLF.

This chain connects TRBV5-1 to TRBJ1-1, with unresolved D. Germline CDR1 SGHRS, CDR2 YFSETQ. The CDR3 is made up of 13 amino acids. V was pared by 3 bases and J by 3 bases, with 9 bases between. CDR3 in amino acids: CASSSIADTEAFF. In DNA, the CDR3 is TGCGCCAGCAGCTCCATAGCCGACACTGAAGCTTTCTTT.

This clone was counted once. The V and J genes are TRBV3-1 (or the pseudogene TRBV3-2) and TRBJ1-4, with 10 bases aligning to TRBD1. V was pared by 10 bases and J by 8 bases, with 7 bases of the junction left unmatched. The germline V gene encodes CDR1 LGHDT and CDR2 YNNKEL (reference sequence). This CDR3 region has 13 residues. The CDR3 is CATRQGAREKLFF. The CDR3 nucleotides are TGTGCCACCCGACAGGGGGCGCGAGAAAAACTGTTTTTT.

The rearrangement uses TRBV6-5 and TRBJ1-2; tentative D call: TRBD1 (6 bases). The CDR3 has 13 amino acids. The germline V gene encodes CDR1 MNHEY and CDR2 SVGAGI. Trimming took 6 bases from V and 7 from J, leaving 15 bases between them. Here the CDR3 DNA reads TGTGCCAGCAGCCCGAGGGGGGGGAGTGGCTACACCTTC. This translates into CASSPRGGSGYTF.

The chain employs TRBV5-1 and TRBJ2-7; 8 bases line up with TRBD1. Germline assignment: CDR1 SGHRS and CDR2 YFSETQ. V shed 4 bases and J 5 bases; nucleotides not matched to a gene: 8. The CDR3 runs to 14 residues. The CDR3 region is CASSLSTGVNEQYF. CDR3 DNA: TGCGCCAGCAGCCTTTCGACAGGGGTTAACGAGCAGTACTTC. Full variable domain (missing parts from reference TRBV5-1 and TRBJ2-7): KAGVTQTPRYLIKTRGQQVTLSCSPISGHRSVSWYQQTPGQGLQFLFEYFSETQRNKGNFPGRFSGRQFSNSRSEMNVSTLELGDSALYLCASSLSTGVNEQYFGPGTRLTVT.

Turning to this clone: Compared with germline, one end of the junction differs, possibly owing to a read error. The chain is built from TRBV19 and TRBJ1-2; D remains ambiguous. The germline gives CDR1 LNHDA, CDR2 SQIVND (reference sequence). The length of the CDR3 is 13 residues. CDR3: CASSQLADYRYTF. The CDR3 DNA reads as TGTGCCAGTAGTCAACTGGCTGACTATCGCTACACCTTC.

In this sample, this clone turned up once. The gene calls are TRBV5-1 and TRBJ2-1, with 8 bases lining up with TRBD2. Looked up from germline, CDR1 is SGHRS and CDR2 is YFSETQ. The CDR3 length is 17 residues. V trimming: 0 bases; J trimming: 4 bases; junction bases outside the gene matches: 9. The CDR3 DNA is TGCGCCAGCAGCTTGGCCTGGAGTAGCGGGGATTACAATGAGCAGTTCTTC. Translated, it gives CASSLAWSSGDYNEQFF. The complete variable domain, with remaining parts taken from reference TRBV5-1 and TRBJ2-1, reads KAGVTQTPRYLIKTRGQQVTLSCSPISGHRSVSWYQQTPGQGLQFLFEYFSETQRNKGNFPGRFSGRQFSNSRSEMNVSTLELGDSALYLCASSLAWSSGDYNEQFFGPGTRLTVL.

The chain uses TRBV7-2 and TRBJ1-5; TRBD1 might be the D (5 bases). From germline, CDR1 is SGHTA and CDR2 FQGNSA. The CDR3 has 14 residues. V lost 5 bases and J lost 3, with 11 bases in between. The CDR3 nucleotides are TGTGCCAGCAGCCCCCAGGGCTACAATCAGCCCCAGCATTTT. Its protein product is CASSPQGYNQPQHF.

The rearrangement joins TRBV6-6 to TRBJ2-1, with 15 bases fitting TRBD2. Germline trimming cut 2 bases from V and 7 bases from J; bases unmatched to any gene: 0. CDR3 length: 15 residues. CDR1 is MNHNY and CDR2 is SVGAGI in the germline V gene (reference sequence). DNA of the CDR3: TGTGCCAGCAGTTACGGGACTAGCGGGAGGAATGAGCAGTTCTTC. Protein sequence: CASSYGTSGRNEQFF.

This clone was detected once. V and J are TRBV2 and TRBJ2-7, with TRBD1 matching 7 bases. Germline-derived CDR1 and CDR2 are SNHLY and FYNNEI. The V gene end was trimmed by 3 bases and the J gene end by 3 bases; junction bases not matched to a gene: 8. The CDR3 totals 15 residues. CDR3 sequence: CASSESLGQFYEQYF. The CDR3 DNA sequence: TGTGCCAGCAGTGAGTCACTGGGACAGTTCTACGAGCAGTACTTC. The full variable domain, in which reference TRBV2 and TRBJ2-7 provide the parts outside the CDR3, is EPEVTQTPSHQVTQMGQEVILRCVPISNHLYFYWYRQILGQKVEFLVSFYNNEISEKSEIFDDQFSVERPDGSNFTLKIRSTKLEDSAMYFCASSESLGQFYEQYFGPGTRLTVT.

This sequence joins TRBV15 and TRBJ2-3; D gene unclear. Germline loops: CDR1 LNHNV, CDR2 YYDKDF (reference sequence). CDR3 length equals 13 residues. The V and J ends lost 2 bases and 2 bases respectively, with 5 bases between them. The CDR3 sequence is CATSRLPTDTQYF. DNA for the CDR3: TGTGCCACCAGCAGACTACCCACAGATACGCAGTATTTT.

This chain links TRBV5-6 with TRBJ1-2; weak D call: TRBD1 (5 bases). The V gene's germline CDR1 is SGHDT and CDR2 YYEEEE. CDR3 length: 16 amino acids. Trimming shortened V by 4 bases and J by 4 bases, and 20 bases separated the two germline ends. The CDR3 coding sequence is TGTGCCAGCAGCCCGACCAGACAGTCCCCGACCTATGGCTACACCTTC. This codes for CASSPTRQSPTYGYTF.

The V gene is TRBV5-1, the J gene TRBJ1-1, with 7 bases aligning to TRBD1. With V trimmed by 1 base and J by 7 bases, 7 bases remained unmatched. Germline CDR1 SGHRS, CDR2 YFSETQ. This CDR3 contains 14 residues. The CDR3: CASSLRDSQNEAFF. In DNA, the CDR3 is TGCGCCAGCAGCTTGAGGGACAGCCAGAATGAAGCTTTCTTT. Based on the CDR3 plus reference TRBV5-1 and TRBJ1-1, the full variable domain is KAGVTQTPRYLIKTRGQQVTLSCSPISGHRSVSWYQQTPGQGLQFLFEYFSETQRNKGNFPGRFSGRQFSNSRSEMNVSTLELGDSALYLCASSLRDSQNEAFFGQGTRLTVV.

The chain employs TRBV10-2 and TRBJ2-7, with 14 nucleotides matching TRBD2. V lost 0 bases and J lost 7; bases outside the gene matches: 2. This CDR3 spans 15 amino acids. CDR1 and CDR2 from the germline V gene are WSHSY and SAAADI. CDR3 sequence reads: CASSESTSGRDEQYF. The CDR3 coding sequence is TGCGCCAGCAGTGAGTCGACTAGCGGGAGGGATGAGCAGTACTTC.

The chain uses TRBV29-1 and TRBJ2-1, with 7 nucleotides matching TRBD2. The CDR3 length is 14 residues. Germline V CDR1 and CDR2: SQVTM, ANQGSEA. The V and J ends lost 4 bases and 5 bases, in that order; junction bases with no gene match: 8. The CDR3 here is CSVVGLAVNNEQFF. The CDR3, as DNA: TGCAGCGTTGTGGGGCTAGCGGTCAACAATGAGCAGTTCTTC.

V is TRBV19 and J is TRBJ2-2; tentatively, D is TRBD2 (7 bases). The CDR3 extends over 14 amino acids. Germline V gene lookup returns CDR1 LNHDA and CDR2 SQIVND (reference sequence). V was shortened by 7 bases and J by 5 bases, with 14 bases between the two germline ends. In DNA form, the CDR3 reads TGTGCCAGTACCGGGGGGCTAGGGACCGGGGAGCTGTTTTTT. This translates into CASTGGLGTGELFF.

The chain combines TRBV11-3 with TRBJ2-1; TRBD2 is a possible D gene (5 bases). Germline CDR1 is SGHNT and CDR2 is YENEEA. The CDR3 sequence is 17 residues long. V lost 2 bases, J lost 0 bases, and 14 bases lay in between. The CDR3 here is CASSLMGRGSSYNEQFF. The CDR3 DNA is TGTGCCAGCAGCTTAATGGGTCGGGGTAGCTCCTACAATGAGCAGTTCTTC. The whole variable domain, filled in from reference TRBV11-3 and TRBJ2-1, reads EAGVVQSPRYKIIEKKQPVAFWCNPISGHNTLYWYLQNLGQGPELLIRYENEEAVDDSQLPKDRFSAERLKGVDSTLKIQPAELGDSAVYLCASSLMGRGSSYNEQFFGPGTRLTVL.

The chain employs TRBV5-1 and TRBJ1-3, with D perhaps matching TRBD1 (6 bases). The CDR3 is made up of 16 amino acids. Germline V CDR1 and CDR2: SGHRS, YFSETQ. Trimming shortened V by 2 bases and J by 0 bases, and 12 bases separated the two germline ends. The CDR3 spells CASSLQGPSSGNTIYF. The CDR3 nucleotides read TGCGCCAGCAGCTTACAGGGCCCCAGCTCTGGAAACACCATATATTTT.

The chain carries TRBV7-3 and TRBJ2-1, with D perhaps matching TRBD2 (5 bases). Trimming cost V 2 bases and J 6 bases, with 8 bases left between them. This CDR3 has 13 residues. Germline values: CDR1 SGHTA, CDR2 FQGTGA. The CDR3 region is CASSLGGINEQFF. The CDR3 bases are TGTGCCAGCAGCTTAGGAGGCATCAATGAGCAGTTCTTC.